This TCR beta chain was captured in a study of blood T cell repertoires in COVID-19. Study information: Nucleic acid was either cDNA or gDNA, and it came from T cells, B-cell-depleted T cells, or PBMCs.

V dropped 5 bases and J dropped 5 bases, with 15 bases sitting between them. The CDR3 is 14 residues long. The germline gives CDR1 SEHNR, CDR2 FQNEAQ (reference sequence). Sequencing was performed with immunoSEQ multiplex PCR; in TCRdb, only in-frame clones are kept and a portion is missing. Of approximately 70,000 clones in the sample, just over 85% were seen once. The TCR sequence derives from a man between 65 and 80 years old with active or convalescent COVID-19. The sequenced sample consisted of peripheral blood. This sequence joins TRBV7-9 and TRBJ1-2; a weak D match, TRBD1 (5 bases). For the CDR3, the DNA is TGTGCCAGCAGCCAAACCCAGGGTGGATATGGCTACACCTTC. It is translated as CASSQTQGGYGYTF. The full variable domain, its missing parts supplied by reference TRBV7-9 and TRBJ1-2, is DTGVSQNPRHKITKRGQNVTFRCDPISEHNRLYWYRQTLGQGPEFLTYFQNEAQLEKSRLLSDRFSAERPKGSFSTLEIQRTEQGDSAMYLCASSQTQGGYGYTFGSGTRLTVV.